This T cell receptor (beta chain) was sequenced during a study of radiotherapy plus CTLA-4 blockade in lung cancer. Study details: Across the patients, objective responses occurred in under 20%, and disease control in roughly 31%.

Sequenced by immunoSEQ multiplex PCR; TCRdb stores in-frame clones only, minus some. The profile covers about 77,000 clones, with roughly 69% appearing a single time and around 10% taken by the ten largest. CDR3 length: 15 amino acids. Trimming removed 1 base from V and 3 bases from J, with 11 bases in between. The V gene's germline CDR1 is SGHDT and CDR2 YYEEEE. Material: peripheral blood, obtained from a patient treated with radiotherapy plus ipilimumab. This chain joins TRBV5-6 and TRBJ2-1; D perhaps matches TRBD1 (6 bases). The TCR comes from a human donor with non-small cell lung cancer whose response to radiotherapy plus ipilimumab could not be evaluated. The CDR3: CASSLIQGNYNEQFF. Here the CDR3 DNA reads TGTGCCAGCAGCTTGATCCAGGGGAACTACAATGAGCAGTTCTTC.